Presented here are 2 T cell receptor beta chains from one specimen sequenced in a study of CD8 T cells in Susac syndrome. cDNA came from roughly 0.53 to 1 ug RNA primed by random hexamers. Using its own MiXCR run on the immunoSEQ multiplex PCR reads, TCRdb lists one record per CDR3 protein. The sample shows 170,000 or so distinct CDR3 sequences, around 94% of them seen only once. Sequencing was done on a sample of CD4+ T cells from PBMCs. The receptors shown here come from a human donor with Susac syndrome.

The chain has TRBV12-3 or TRBV12-4 and TRBJ1-2, with TRBD1 as a possible D gene (5 bases). The CDR3 consists of 15 residues. The V and J ends lost 3 bases and 4 bases respectively, with 15 bases between them. This CDR3 is CASSFSDARGYGYTF. The CDR3 region has the DNA TGTGCCAGCAGTTTCTCGGACGCAAGGGGCTATGGCTACACCTTC.

This clonotype has a single count. The gene calls are TRBV19 and TRBJ2-5; 12 bases map to TRBD2. After removal of 10 bases from V and 4 bases from J, the junction contained 7 bases not matched to a gene. Germline-derived CDR1 and CDR2 are LNHDA and SQIVND (reference sequence). The CDR3 is made up of 14 amino acids. CDR3 loop: CATTPSGGVETQYF. CDR3 sequence (DNA): TGTGCCACCACTCCTAGCGGGGGGGTAGAGACCCAGTACTTC.